This passage covers 8 T cell receptor beta chains from one sample sequenced in a study of T cells in Graves' hyperthyroidism and ophthalmopathy. The source material, RNA transcripts, was used to amplify TCR beta CDR3 regions. The primer set for the first-round RT-PCR of the TCR CDR3 was HTBI. One entry per CDR3 protein results from TCRdb running MiXCR on the multiplex PCR reads. This sample has around 600,000 distinct CDR3 sequences, with about 15% found just once. Sequences were obtained from blood. The receptors were gathered from a woman between 50 and 59 years old with Graves' ophthalmopathy.

This clonotype came up a few times. This chain uses TRBV5-4 with TRBJ1-2; 8 nucleotides agree with TRBD1. Germline V lookup: CDR1 SGHNT, CDR2 YYREEE (reference sequence). The CDR3 has 14 residues. With V trimmed by 4 bases and J by 6 bases, 8 bases remained unmatched. The CDR3 is CASSRGGQEDGYTF. The CDR3 DNA reads TGTGCCAGCAGCAGAGGGGGACAGGAAGATGGCTACACCTTC.

This clonotype came up many times. The chain couples TRBV5-1 to TRBJ2-7, with TRBD1 as a possible D gene (6 bases). The V gene lost 3 bases and the J gene lost 3 bases, with 13 bases spanning the gap. The CDR3 has 14 amino acids. The germline V gene has CDR1 SGHRS and CDR2 YFSETQ. The CDR3 loop is CASSWGQASYEQYF. Here the CDR3 DNA reads TGCGCCAGCAGCTGGGGACAAGCAAGCTACGAGCAGTACTTC.

Remarks on this clonotype: It may be a read error: a sequence one base away is much more abundant. The genes are TRBV24-1 and TRBJ2-3; 12 bases line up with TRBD2. Germline CDR1 and CDR2: KGHDR and SFDVKD. CDR3 length: 13 residues. The CDR3 DNA reads as TGTGCCACCAGGACTAGCGGGAGAGATGCGCAGTATTTT. Its protein product is CATRTSGRDAQYF.

This clonotype was seen a handful of times. CDR3 nucleotides: TGCAGTGCTAGAGATGGGACAGGGGGAGGCGAAAAACTGTTTTTT. Encoded protein: CSARDGTGGGEKLFF. The chain carries TRBV20-1 and TRBJ1-4; 11 bases map to TRBD1. J was trimmed by 8 bases and V by 0 bases; bases with no gene match: 5. Germline CDR1 and CDR2: DFQATT and SNEGSKA (reference sequence). CDR3 length: 15 amino acids.

This clonotype occurred many times. The V call is TRBV28, the J call TRBJ2-7, with D possibly being TRBD1 or TRBD2 (6 bases each). Germline CDR1 and CDR2: MDHEN and SYDVKM. Trimming removed 7 bases at V and 4 bases at J, with 11 bases between. CDR3 length: 12 residues. Here the CDR3 DNA reads TGTGCCAGCACCGGGGGCAAGTACGAGCAGTACTTC. As protein: CASTGGKYEQYF.

This clonotype was detected many times. The V and J genes are TRBV20-1 and TRBJ2-2; no reliable D call. Germline-derived CDR1 and CDR2 are DFQATT and SNEGSKA (reference sequence). V gave up 4 bases and J gave up 1 base, with 4 bases separating them. The CDR3 length is 12 residues. The CDR3 DNA sequence: TGCAGTGCTATTCGGAACACCGGGGAGCTGTTTTTT. Translating it yields CSAIRNTGELFF.

This clonotype has just a few counts. The chain combines TRBV6-1 with TRBJ2-3; 7 bases are a match to TRBD1. CDR3 length: 16 residues. Germline values: CDR1 MNHNS, CDR2 SASEGT. The J segment lost 7 bases and the V segment lost 0 bases, leaving 10 bases of the junction unmatched. The CDR3: CASSEAGGRGMNTQYF. In DNA, the CDR3 is TGTGCCAGCAGTGAAGCAGGTGGCAGGGGGATGAATACGCAGTATTTT.

This clonotype was detected ten times or more. V and J are TRBV7-2 and TRBJ2-7; tentatively, D is TRBD2 (5 bases). CDR3 length: 16 amino acids. V was clipped by 1 base and J by 4 bases, with 17 bases between them. Germline values: CDR1 SGHTA, CDR2 FQGNSA. CDR3 nucleotides: TGTGCCAGCAGCTTAGGTCGTCGGGGAGCATCTTACGAGCAGTACTTC. Protein product: CASSLGRRGASYEQYF.